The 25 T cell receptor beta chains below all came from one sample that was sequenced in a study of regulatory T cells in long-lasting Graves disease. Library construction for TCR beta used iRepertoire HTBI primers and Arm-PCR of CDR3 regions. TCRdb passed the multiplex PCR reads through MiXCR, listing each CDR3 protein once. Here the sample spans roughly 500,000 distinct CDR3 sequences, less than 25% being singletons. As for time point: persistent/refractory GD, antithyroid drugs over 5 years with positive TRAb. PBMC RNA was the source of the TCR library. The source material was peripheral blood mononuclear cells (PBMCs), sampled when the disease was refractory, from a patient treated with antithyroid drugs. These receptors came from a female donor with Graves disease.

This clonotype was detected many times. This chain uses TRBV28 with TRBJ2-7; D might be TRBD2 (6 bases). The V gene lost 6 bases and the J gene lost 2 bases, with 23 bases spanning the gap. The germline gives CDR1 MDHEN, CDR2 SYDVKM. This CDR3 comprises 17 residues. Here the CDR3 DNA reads TGTGCCAGCAGAGACGGGGTCGGGCGGGATCCTACCTACGAGCAGTACTTC. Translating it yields CASRDGVGRDPTYEQYF. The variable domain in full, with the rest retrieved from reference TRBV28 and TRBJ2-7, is DVKVTQSSRYLVKRTGEKVFLECVQDMDHENMFWYRQDPGLGLRLIYFSYDVKMKEKGDIPEGYSVSREKKERFSLILESASTNQTSMYLCASRDGVGRDPTYEQYFGPGTRLTVT.

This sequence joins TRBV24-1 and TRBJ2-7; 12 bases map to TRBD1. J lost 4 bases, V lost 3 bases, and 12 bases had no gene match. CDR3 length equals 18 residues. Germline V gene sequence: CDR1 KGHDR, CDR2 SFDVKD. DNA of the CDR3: TGTGCCACCAGTGATCCCTGGGACAGGGGGCGCGTTCTTTACGAGCAGTACTTC. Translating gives CATSDPWDRGRVLYEQYF.

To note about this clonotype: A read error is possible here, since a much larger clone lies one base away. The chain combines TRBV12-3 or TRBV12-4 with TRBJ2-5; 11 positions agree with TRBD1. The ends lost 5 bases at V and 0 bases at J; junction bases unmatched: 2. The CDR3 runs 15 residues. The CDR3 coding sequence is TGTGCCAGCAGTCCGGGACAGGGGGACCAAGAGACCCAGTACTTC. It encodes CASSPGQGDQETQYF.

CDR3 protein: CASRPRDRGLEQYF. The CDR3 DNA follows: TGTGCCAGCAGACCCCGGGACAGGGGGCTCGAGCAGTACTTC. The chain combines TRBV28 with TRBJ2-7; 12 nucleotides match TRBD1. Germline V gene data show CDR1 as MDHEN and CDR2 as SYDVKM. V gave up 6 bases and J gave up 6 bases; unmatched junction bases: 6. The CDR3 totals 14 residues.

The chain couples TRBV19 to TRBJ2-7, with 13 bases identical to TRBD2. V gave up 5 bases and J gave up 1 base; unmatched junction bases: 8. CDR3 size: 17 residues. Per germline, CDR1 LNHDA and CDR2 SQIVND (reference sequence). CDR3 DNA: TGTGCCAGTAGTCCTTGGAAGGGACTAGCGGGGTCCTACGAGCAGTACTTC. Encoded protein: CASSPWKGLAGSYEQYF.

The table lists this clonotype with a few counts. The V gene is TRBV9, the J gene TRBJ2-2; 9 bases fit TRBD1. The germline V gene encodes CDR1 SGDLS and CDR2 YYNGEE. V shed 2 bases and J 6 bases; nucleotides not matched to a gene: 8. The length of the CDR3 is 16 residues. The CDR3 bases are TGTGCCAGCAGCGTCAGGGACAGGGTTGCGGCCGGGGAGCTGTTTTTT. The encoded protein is CASSVRDRVAAGELFF.

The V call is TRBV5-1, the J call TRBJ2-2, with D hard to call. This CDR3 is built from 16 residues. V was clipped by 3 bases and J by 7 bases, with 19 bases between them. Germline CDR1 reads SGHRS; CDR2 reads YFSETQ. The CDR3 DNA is TGCGCCAGCAGCTCTACCGCGAAGGTATTCCACGGGGAGCTGTTTTTT. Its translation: CASSSTAKVFHGELFF.

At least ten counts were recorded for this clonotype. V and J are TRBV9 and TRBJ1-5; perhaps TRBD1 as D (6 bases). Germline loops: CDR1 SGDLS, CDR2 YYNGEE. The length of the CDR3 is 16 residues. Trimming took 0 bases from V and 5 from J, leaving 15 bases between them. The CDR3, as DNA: TGTGCCAGCAGCGTAGGGTCAGGGGCCGAAGATCAGCCCCAGCATTTT. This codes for CASSVGSGAEDQPQHF.

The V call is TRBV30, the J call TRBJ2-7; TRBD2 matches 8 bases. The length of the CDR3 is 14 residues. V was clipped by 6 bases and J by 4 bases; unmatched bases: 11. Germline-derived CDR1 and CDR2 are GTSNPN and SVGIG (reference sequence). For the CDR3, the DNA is TGTGCCTGTTTTTCCGAGCGGGAGATTTACGAGCAGTACTTC. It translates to CACFSEREIYEQYF.

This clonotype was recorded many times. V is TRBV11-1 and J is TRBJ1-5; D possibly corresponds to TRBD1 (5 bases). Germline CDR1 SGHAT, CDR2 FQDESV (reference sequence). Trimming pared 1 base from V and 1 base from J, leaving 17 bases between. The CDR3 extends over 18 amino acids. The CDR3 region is CASSLDEEGMYSNQPQHF. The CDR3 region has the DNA TGTGCCAGCAGCTTAGACGAAGAGGGGATGTACAGCAATCAGCCCCAGCATTTT.

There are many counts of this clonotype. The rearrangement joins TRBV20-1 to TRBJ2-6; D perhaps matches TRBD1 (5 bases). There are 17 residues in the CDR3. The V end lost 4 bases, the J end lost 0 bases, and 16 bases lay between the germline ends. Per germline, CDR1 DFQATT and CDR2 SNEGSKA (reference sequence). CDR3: CSANDRDSHSGANVLTF. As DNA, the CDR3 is TGCAGTGCTAACGATCGAGACAGCCACTCTGGGGCCAACGTCCTGACTTTC.

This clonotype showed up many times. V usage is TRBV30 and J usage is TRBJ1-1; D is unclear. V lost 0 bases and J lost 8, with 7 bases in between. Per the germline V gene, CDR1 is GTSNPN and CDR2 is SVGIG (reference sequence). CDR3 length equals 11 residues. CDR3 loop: CAWSVQREAFF. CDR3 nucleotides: TGTGCCTGGAGTGTACAGCGCGAAGCTTTCTTT.

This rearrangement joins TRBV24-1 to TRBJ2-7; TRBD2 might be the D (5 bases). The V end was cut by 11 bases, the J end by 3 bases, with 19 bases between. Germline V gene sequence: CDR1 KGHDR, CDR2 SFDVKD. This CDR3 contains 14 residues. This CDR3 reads CASTPLGEGYEQYF. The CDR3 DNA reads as TGTGCCAGCACCCCCCTAGGAGAGGGCTACGAGCAGTACTTC.

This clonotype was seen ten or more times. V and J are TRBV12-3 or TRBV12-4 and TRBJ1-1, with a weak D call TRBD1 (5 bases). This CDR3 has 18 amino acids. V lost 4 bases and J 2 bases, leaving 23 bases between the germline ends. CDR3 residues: CASSSSEATGRTNTEAFF. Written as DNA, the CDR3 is TGTGCCAGCAGTTCGTCGGAAGCCACGGGACGGACTAACACTGAAGCTTTCTTT.

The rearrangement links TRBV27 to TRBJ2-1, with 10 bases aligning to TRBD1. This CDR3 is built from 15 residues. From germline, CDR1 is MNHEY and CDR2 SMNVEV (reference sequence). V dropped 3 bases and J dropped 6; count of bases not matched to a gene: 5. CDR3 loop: CASSFGTGEVNEQFF. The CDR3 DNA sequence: TGTGCCAGCAGTTTTGGGACAGGGGAAGTCAATGAGCAGTTCTTC.

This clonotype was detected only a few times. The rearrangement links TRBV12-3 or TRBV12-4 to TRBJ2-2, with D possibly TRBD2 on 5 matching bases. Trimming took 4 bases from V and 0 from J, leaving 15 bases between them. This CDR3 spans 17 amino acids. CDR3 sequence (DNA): TGTGCCAGCAGTTCCTCCCTTGGGAGAACGAACACCGGGGAGCTGTTTTTT. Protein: CASSSSLGRTNTGELFF.

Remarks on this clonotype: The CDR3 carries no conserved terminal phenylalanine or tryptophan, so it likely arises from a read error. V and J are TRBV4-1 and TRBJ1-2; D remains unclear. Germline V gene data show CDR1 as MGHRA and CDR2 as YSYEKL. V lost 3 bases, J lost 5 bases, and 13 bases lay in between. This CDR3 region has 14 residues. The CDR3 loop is CASSQTIAEYGYTS. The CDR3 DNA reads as TGCGCCAGCAGCCAGACGATTGCGGAGTATGGCTACACCTCC.

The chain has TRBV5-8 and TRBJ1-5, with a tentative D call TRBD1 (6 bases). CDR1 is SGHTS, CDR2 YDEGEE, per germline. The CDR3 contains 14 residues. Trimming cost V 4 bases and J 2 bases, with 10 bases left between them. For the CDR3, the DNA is TGTGCCAGCAGCCGGGGGGCAGGCAATCAGCCCCAGCATTTT. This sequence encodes CASSRGAGNQPQHF.

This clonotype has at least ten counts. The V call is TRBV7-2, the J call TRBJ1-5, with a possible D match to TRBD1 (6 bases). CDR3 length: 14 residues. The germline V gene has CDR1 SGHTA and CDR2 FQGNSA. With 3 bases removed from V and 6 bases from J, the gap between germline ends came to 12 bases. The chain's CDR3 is CASSLIGGGQPQHF. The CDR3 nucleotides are TGTGCCAGCAGCTTGATCGGGGGCGGTCAGCCCCAGCATTTT.

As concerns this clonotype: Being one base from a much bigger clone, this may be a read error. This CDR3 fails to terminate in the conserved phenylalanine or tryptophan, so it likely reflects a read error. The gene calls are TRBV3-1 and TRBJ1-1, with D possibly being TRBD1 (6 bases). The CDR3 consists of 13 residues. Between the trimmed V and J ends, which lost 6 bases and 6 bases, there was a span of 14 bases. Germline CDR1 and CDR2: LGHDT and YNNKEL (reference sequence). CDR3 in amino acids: CASRSFGGPEAFL. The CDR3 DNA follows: TGTGCCAGCAGATCTTTTGGGGGCCCTGAAGCTTTCCTT.

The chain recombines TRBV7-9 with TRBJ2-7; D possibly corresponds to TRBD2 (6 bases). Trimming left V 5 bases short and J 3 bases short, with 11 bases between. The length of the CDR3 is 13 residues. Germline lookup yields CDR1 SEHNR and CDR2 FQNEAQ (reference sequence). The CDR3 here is CASSPGVGYEQYF. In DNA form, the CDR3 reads TGTGCCAGCAGCCCGGGGGTAGGCTACGAGCAGTACTTC.

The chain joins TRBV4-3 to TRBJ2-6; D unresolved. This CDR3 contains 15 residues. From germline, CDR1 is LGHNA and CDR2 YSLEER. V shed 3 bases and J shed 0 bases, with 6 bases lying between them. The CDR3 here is CASSHGPSGANVLTF. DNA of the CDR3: TGCGCCAGCAGCCACGGGCCCTCTGGGGCCAACGTCCTGACTTTC.

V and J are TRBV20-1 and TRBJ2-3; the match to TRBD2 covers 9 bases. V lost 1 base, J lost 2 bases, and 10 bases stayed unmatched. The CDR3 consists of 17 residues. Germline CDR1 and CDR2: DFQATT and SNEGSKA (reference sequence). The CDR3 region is CSARGWLAGTPTDTQYF. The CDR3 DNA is TGCAGTGCTAGAGGTTGGCTAGCGGGGACACCCACAGATACGCAGTATTTT.

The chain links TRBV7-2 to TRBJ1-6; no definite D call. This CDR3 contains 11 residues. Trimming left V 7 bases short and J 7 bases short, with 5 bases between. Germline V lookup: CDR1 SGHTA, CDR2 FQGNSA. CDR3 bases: TGTGCCAGCAAAAGAAATTCACCCCTCCACTTT. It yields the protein CASKRNSPLHF.

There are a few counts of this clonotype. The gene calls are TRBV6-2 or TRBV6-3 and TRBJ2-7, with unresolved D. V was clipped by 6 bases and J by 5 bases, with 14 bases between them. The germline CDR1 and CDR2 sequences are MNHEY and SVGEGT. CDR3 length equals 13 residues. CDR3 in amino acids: CASRKPPSNEQYF. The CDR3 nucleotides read TGTGCCAGCAGGAAGCCCCCTTCCAACGAGCAGTACTTC.